Listed below are T cell receptor beta chains from one sample, sequenced in a study of blood T cell repertoires in COVID-19. TCRdb's table, derived via immunoSEQ multiplex PCR, lists solely in-frame clones and lacks some. The sample carries 200,000 to 250,000 clones, about 88% recorded once. The sample taken for sequencing was PBMCs or T cells enriched from blood (not recorded which). The receptors shown here come from a woman aged 25 to 39 who had been exposed to COVID-19. CDR3s include the opening cysteine and the closing phenylalanine or tryptophan. A D gene is named only where the DNA matches it firmly. The size of a clone is reported for some rows only, either as once, few or many, or as a class for expanded clones.

v_gene	j_gene	abundance	d_gene	CDR3nt	CDR3aa
TRBV6-5	TRBJ2-2	-	TRBD2	TGTGCCAGCAGGTCCGGGACTACGAACACCGGGGAGCTGTTTTTT	CASRSGTTNTGELFF
TRBV30	TRBJ1-4	-	TRBD1	TGTGCCTGGACTCTACAGGGGAGGTTGGGAAAACTGTTTTTT	CAWTLQGRLGKLFF
TRBV5-1	TRBJ2-3	-	-	TGCGCCAGCAGCTTGGCAAGGTACAGAAACACAGATACGCAGTATTTT	CASSLARYRNTDTQYF
TRBV24-1	TRBJ1-2	-	-	TGTGCCACCAGTGACCCTATGCAGGCTAACTATGGCTACACCTTC	CATSDPMQANYGYTF
TRBV6-5	TRBJ1-2	-	-	TGTGCCAGCAGAACGACAGGTCGCTATGGCTACACCTTC	CASRTTGRYGYTF
TRBV30	TRBJ1-1	few	TRBD1	TGTGCCTGGAGTGCGACAGGGGGGAACACTGAAGCTTTCTTT	CAWSATGGNTEAFF
TRBV3-1/TRBV3-2	TRBJ2-3	-	-	TGTGCCAGCAGCCACTCACTATCTAGCGCAACGCAGTATTTT	CASSHSLSSATQYF
TRBV4-1	TRBJ2-3	-	-	TGCGCCAGCAGCCCACAGGACAGCCTGGACGCAGATACGCAGTATTTT	CASSPQDSLDADTQYF
TRBV6-1	TRBJ1-3	-	TRBD1	TGTGCCAGCCGTGGGAGACAGGGAGCCTCCTCTGGAAACACCATATATTTT	CASRGRQGASSGNTIYF
TRBV24-1	TRBJ2-3	-	-	TGTGCCACCGGGCAGGGTAGGGTGAGAACAAGTAAAGATACGCAGTATTTT	CATGQGRVRTSKDTQYF
TRBV5-1	TRBJ2-3	once	TRBD2	TGCGCCAGCGGGACTAGCGGGGGGGCCCCCACAGATACGCAGTATTTT	CASGTSGGAPTDTQYF
TRBV5-1	TRBJ1-1	-	-	TGCGCCAGCAGTTCACAGGGAACGAACACTGAAGCTTTCTTT	CASSSQGTNTEAFF
TRBV3-1/TRBV3-2	TRBJ1-2	-	-	TGTGCCAGCAGCCAGTCCAGGGGCGCGGGCGGCTACACCTTC	CASSQSRGAGGYTF
TRBV25-1	TRBJ1-2	-	-	TGTGCCAGCAGTCCCCGGTCAACTAACTATGGCTACACCTTC	CASSPRSTNYGYTF
TRBV5-4	TRBJ2-2	-	-	TGTGCCAGCAGCTTCCCGGGACATAACACCGGGGAGCTGTTTTTT	CASSFPGHNTGELFF
TRBV10-3	TRBJ1-5	-	-	TGTGCCATCAGGGGGGCAGGGCAGGGTCAGCCCCAGCATTTT	CAIRGAGQGQPQHF
TRBV27	TRBJ1-5	-	-	TGTGCCAGCAGCCCAGGGAATCAGCCCCAGCATTTT	CASSPGNQPQHF
TRBV5-8	TRBJ2-5	-	TRBD2	TGTGCCAGCAGCGCGGGGACTAGCGGGCAAGAGACCCAGTACTTC	CASSAGTSGQETQYF
TRBV6-1	TRBJ2-7	-	-	TGTGCCACCTACGGAGGGGTCTACGAGCAGTACTTC	CATYGGVYEQYF
TRBV16	TRBJ2-7	-	-	TGTGCCAGCAGCCCCGGGACTGTCTCCTACGAGCAGTACTTC	CASSPGTVSYEQYF
TRBV24-1	TRBJ1-2	few	TRBD1	TGTGCCACCAGTGATTCCGGGACAGCATGGGGCTACACCTTC	CATSDSGTAWGYTF
TRBV2	TRBJ1-1	-	TRBD1	TGTGCCAGCAACAGAGGTCCGGGACAGGGGCCTGAAGCTTTCTTT	CASNRGPGQGPEAFF
TRBV30	TRBJ1-2	-	-	TGTGCCTGGAGTAGGACTGATTCTAACTATGGCTACACCTTC	CAWSRTDSNYGYTF
TRBV7-2	TRBJ1-4	-	-	TGTGCCAGCAGCTCGGCGAGGGGGGGAGGTGAAAAACTGTTTTTT	CASSSARGGGEKLFF
TRBV5-1	TRBJ1-1	-	-	TGCGCCAGCAGCTTGGGGGGGCCGAACACTGAAGCTTTCTTT	CASSLGGPNTEAFF
TRBV18	TRBJ1-6	few	-	TGTGCCAGCTCGAGAGACCGGCCTCGGAGTTCACCCCTCCACTTT	CASSRDRPRSSPLHF
TRBV6-5	TRBJ1-2	-	TRBD1	TGTGCCAGCAGTTCGGACAGGGGCTCAGCTCCCTATGGCTACACCTTC	CASSSDRGSAPYGYTF
TRBV25-1	TRBJ1-2	-	TRBD1	TGTGCCAGCAGTGGGGGGGGCAGACGACAGGGGGCGAGCTATGGCTACACCTTC	CASSGGGRRQGASYGYTF
TRBV5-4	TRBJ2-7	few	TRBD1	TGTGCCAGCAGCCCAGCTGGCGGGACAGGGGGCTCCGAGCAGTACTTC	CASSPAGGTGGSEQYF
TRBV18	TRBJ1-6	-	-	TGTGCCAGCTCACCCTACAGGGTTTATAATTCACCCCTCCACTTT	CASSPYRVYNSPLHF
TRBV7-3	TRBJ2-1	-	TRBD2	TGTGCCAGCAGCCCCGGGACTAGCTCGAACAATGAGCAGTTCTTC	CASSPGTSSNNEQFF
TRBV7-2	TRBJ2-7	-	TRBD2	TGTGCCAGCAGCTTCCAAACCGGGACTAGCGGTTACGAGCAGTACTTC	CASSFQTGTSGYEQYF
TRBV24-1	TRBJ2-7	-	TRBD1	TGTGCCACCAGTGACGGACAGGGGAACTCCTACGAGCAGTACTTC	CATSDGQGNSYEQYF